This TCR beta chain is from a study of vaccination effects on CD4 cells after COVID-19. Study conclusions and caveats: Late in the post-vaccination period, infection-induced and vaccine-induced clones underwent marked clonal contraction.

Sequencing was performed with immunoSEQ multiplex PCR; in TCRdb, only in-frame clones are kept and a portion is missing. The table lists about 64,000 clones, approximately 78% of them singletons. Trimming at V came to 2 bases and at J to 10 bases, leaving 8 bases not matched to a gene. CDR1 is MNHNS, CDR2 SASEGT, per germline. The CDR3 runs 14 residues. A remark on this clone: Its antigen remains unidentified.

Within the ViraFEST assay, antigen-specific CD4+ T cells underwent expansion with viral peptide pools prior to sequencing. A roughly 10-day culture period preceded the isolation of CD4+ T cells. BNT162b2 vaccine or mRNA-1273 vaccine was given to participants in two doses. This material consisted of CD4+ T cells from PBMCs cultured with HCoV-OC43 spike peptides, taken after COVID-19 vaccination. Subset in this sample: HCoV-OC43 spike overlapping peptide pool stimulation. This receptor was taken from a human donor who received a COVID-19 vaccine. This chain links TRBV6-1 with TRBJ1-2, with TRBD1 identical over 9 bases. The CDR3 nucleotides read TGTGCCAGCAGTGAAAGCCTCGGACAGGGGTTCTACACCTTC. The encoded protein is CASSESLGQGFYTF.